This TCR beta chain was documented in a study of cytomegalovirus exposure and HLA in healthy donors. PCR used 60 Vbeta primers and 13 Jbeta primers. TCRdb's copy holds only in-frame clones and misses some; the assay was immunoSEQ multiplex PCR. The sample contains approximately 86,000 clones, 85% of which appear only once. Those who donated were healthy bone marrow donors. CDR1 is SGDLS and CDR2 is YYNGEE in the germline V gene. This CDR3 has 15 amino acids. Trimming left V 0 bases short and J 2 bases short, with 10 bases between. V and J are TRBV9 and TRBJ2-3; D possibly corresponds to TRBD1 (5 bases). The receptor was isolated from a man aged 40-49 years in good health and CMV-seropositive. The sequencing sample was made of PBMCs. CDR3 bases: TGTGCCAGCAGCGTAGTTGGGGCCAACACAGATACGCAGTATTTT. Translating gives CASSVVGANTDTQYF.